The 9 T cell receptor beta chains in this list originate from one sample, sequenced in a study of blood T cell repertoires in COVID-19. Clones were sequenced by immunoSEQ multiplex PCR, and TCRdb holds only the in-frame ones, with some missing. The table includes fewer than 300,000 clones, 85% to 90% detected once. The sample comprised PBMCs or T cells enriched from blood (not recorded which). The receptors stem from a man aged 18 to 29 who had recovered from COVID-19.

This clone was counted between two and nine times. The V gene is TRBV20-1, the J gene TRBJ1-2; TRBD1 is a possible D gene (5 bases). Between the trimmed V and J ends, which lost 3 bases and 8 bases, there was a span of 19 bases. Germline values: CDR1 DFQATT, CDR2 SNEGSKA (reference sequence). The CDR3 is 14 amino acids. CDR3 loop: CSASPPRDLGGYTF. DNA for the CDR3: TGCAGTGCTAGTCCTCCCAGGGACTTAGGGGGCTACACCTTC.

V and J are TRBV7-9 and TRBJ2-2; weak D call: TRBD2 (5 bases). The CDR3 covers 15 residues. The V gene lost 3 bases and the J gene lost 6 bases, with 14 bases spanning the gap. Per the germline V gene, CDR1 is SEHNR and CDR2 is FQNEAQ (reference sequence). CDR3 DNA: TGTGCCAGCAGCTTTTCCCTAGCCCCTTCCGGGGAGCTGTTTTTT. Translation: CASSFSLAPSGELFF.

This clone was seen a handful of times. The rearrangement links TRBV27 to TRBJ1-6; TRBD1 matches at 7 bases. This CDR3 spans 14 amino acids. CDR1 and CDR2 (germline): MNHEY, SMNVEV (reference sequence). With 7 bases clipped from V and 8 bases from J, the junction kept 8 bases outside the gene matches. The CDR3 bases are TGTGCCAGCACTGAGACAGGGACTTATTCACCCCTCCACTTT. Translation gives CASTETGTYSPLHF.

The gene calls are TRBV19 and TRBJ1-1, with a tentative D call TRBD1 (5 bases). The germline CDR1 and CDR2 sequences are LNHDA and SQIVND (reference sequence). The CDR3 loop spans 13 amino acids. The germline V and J ends were trimmed by 7 bases and 1 base, with 10 bases remaining between them. The CDR3 reads CASMGLGNTEAFF. CDR3 in DNA: TGTGCCAGTATGGGACTGGGGAACACTGAAGCTTTCTTT.

The chain employs TRBV3-1 (or the pseudogene TRBV3-2) and TRBJ2-3; possible D gene TRBD2, 6 bases. This CDR3 has 14 amino acids. Germline CDR1 reads LGHDT; CDR2 reads YNNKEL (reference sequence). Trimming cost V 8 bases and J 0 bases, with 12 bases left between them. The CDR3 here is CASGSGVSTDTQYF. CDR3 DNA: TGTGCCAGCGGCTCGGGAGTAAGCACAGATACGCAGTATTTT.

The rearrangement joins TRBV2 to TRBJ2-7; the D gene is possibly TRBD1 (6 bases). Germline CDR1 and CDR2: SNHLY and FYNNEI. The ends were cut back, 5 bases at V and 3 bases at J, with 17 bases in the middle. This CDR3 comprises 15 residues. CDR3 protein: CASSPPGQSNYEQYF. The CDR3 DNA sequence: TGTGCCAGCAGTCCCCCCGGACAGAGTAACTACGAGCAGTACTTC.

This clone has only one observation. The chain uses TRBV6-1 and TRBJ1-3, with 7 bases aligning to TRBD1. Trimming took 4 bases from V and 0 from J; bases not matched to a gene: 6. Germline loops: CDR1 MNHNS, CDR2 SASEGT. CDR3 length equals 16 residues. DNA of the CDR3: TGTGCCAGCAGTGCTTGGGACAGAAACTCTGGAAACACCATATATTTT. Translated, it gives CASSAWDRNSGNTIYF.

This clone was observed a single time. The sample contains more than one DNA sequence encoding this CDR3. CDR3 region: CASSLSGTDTQYF. CDR3 nucleotide sequence: TGCGCCAGCAGCTTGTCTGGCACAGATACGCAGTATTTT. V usage is TRBV5-1 and J usage is TRBJ2-3; D is uncertain. Per germline, CDR1 SGHRS and CDR2 YFSETQ. V lost 1 base, J lost 1 base, and 4 bases lay in between. CDR3 length equals 13 residues.

V usage is TRBV28 and J usage is TRBJ1-5; 8 nucleotides agree with TRBD1. Germline assignment: CDR1 MDHEN and CDR2 SYDVKM. This CDR3 is 14 amino acids long. V was clipped by 4 bases and J by 6 bases; unmatched bases: 5. CDR3 nucleotides: TGTGCCAGCAGTTCAGGGGGCGGTTCTCAGCCCCAGCATTTT. Translating it yields CASSSGGGSQPQHF. Full variable domain (remainder filled in from reference TRBV28 and TRBJ1-5): DVKVTQSSRYLVKRTGEKVFLECVQDMDHENMFWYRQDPGLGLRLIYFSYDVKMKEKGDIPEGYSVSREKKERFSLILESASTNQTSMYLCASSSGGGSQPQHFGDGTRLSIL.